These 11 T cell receptor beta chains were sequenced from one sample in a study of blood T cell repertoires in COVID-19. Clones were sequenced by immunoSEQ multiplex PCR, and TCRdb holds only the in-frame ones, with some missing. The sample gives about 310,000 clones, 90% of which show up once; roughly 1% is in the top ten. The sequenced sample was peripheral blood. The receptors were sampled from a woman aged 40 to 50 with COVID-19, enrolled during active disease.

This clone has only a few counts. V gene TRBV5-5 combines with J gene TRBJ1-6; D remains unclear. CDR3 length: 14 amino acids. V was shortened by 5 bases and J by 7 bases, with 13 bases between the two germline ends. Germline lookup yields CDR1 SGHKS and CDR2 YYEKEE (reference sequence). In DNA form, the CDR3 reads TGTGCCAGCAGACTAAGGTTTGGAAATTCACCCCTCCACTTT. It translates to CASRLRFGNSPLHF. The variable domain in full, completed from reference TRBV5-5 and TRBJ1-6, reads DAGVTQSPTHLIKTRGQQVTLRCSPISGHKSVSWYQQVLGQGPQFIFQYYEKEERGRGNFPDRFSARQFPNYSSELNVNALLLGDSALYLCASRLRFGNSPLHFGNGTRLTVT.

This clone appeared a single time. This chain uses TRBV3-1 (or the pseudogene TRBV3-2) with TRBJ2-1, with TRBD2 matching 8 bases. The CDR3 sequence is 16 residues long. V lost 4 bases, J lost 6 bases, and 11 bases stayed unmatched. Per the germline V gene, CDR1 is LGHDT and CDR2 is YNNKEL (reference sequence). Here the CDR3 reads CASSPHYDGRANEQFF. CDR3 DNA: TGTGCCAGCAGCCCGCACTACGACGGGAGGGCCAATGAGCAGTTCTTC.

The chain's CDR3 is CASSLNRETQYF. CDR3 DNA sequence: TGTGCCAGCAGCTTGAATCGGGAGACCCAGTACTTC. The chain links TRBV5-6 to TRBJ2-5; no reliable D call. There are 12 residues in the CDR3. Germline V CDR1 and CDR2: SGHDT, YYEEEE. Trimming took off 1 base at V and 5 bases at J, with 6 bases between the two ends.

The rearrangement joins TRBV7-3 to TRBJ1-2; D possibly corresponds to TRBD1 (5 bases). The CDR3 is 15 residues long. Germline V gives CDR1 SGHTA, CDR2 FQGTGA. The V end was cut by 5 bases, the J end by 4 bases, with 17 bases between. The CDR3 region has the DNA TGTGCCAGCAGCCCTGGTGGGGGAGGAAGCTATGGCTACACCTTC. It codes for CASSPGGGGSYGYTF.

The chain combines TRBV7-2 with TRBJ1-1, with TRBD1 identical over 10 bases. The CDR3 is 14 amino acids. Germline V gives CDR1 SGHTA, CDR2 FQGNSA. V gave up 7 bases and J gave up 7 bases; unmatched junction bases: 9. The CDR3, as DNA: TGTGCCAGCACCCCGACAGGGGGCCACTTTGAAGCTTTCTTT. Protein sequence: CASTPTGGHFEAFF.

The rearrangement links TRBV30 to TRBJ1-6; maybe TRBD1 (6 bases). Germline V gene lookup returns CDR1 GTSNPN and CDR2 SVGIG (reference sequence). The CDR3 contains 16 residues. V lost 3 bases, J lost 0 bases, and 12 bases lay in between. The CDR3 nucleotides are TGTGCCTGGAGGCTCAGGGGAAGCTCCTATAATTCACCCCTCCACTTT. It encodes CAWRLRGSSYNSPLHF.

This sequence joins TRBV27 and TRBJ2-1; 9 bases match TRBD1. The V and J ends lost 6 bases and 8 bases, in that order; junction bases with no gene match: 17. Per germline, CDR1 MNHEY and CDR2 SMNVEV (reference sequence). The CDR3 sequence is 17 residues long. CDR3 nucleotides: TGTGCCAGCAGCGGCCGGAGACCGGGACAGGGATCCCATGAGCAGTTCTTC. Its protein product is CASSGRRPGQGSHEQFF.

V gene TRBV27 combines with J gene TRBJ1-5, with 7 bases aligning to TRBD1. Germline V lookup: CDR1 MNHEY, CDR2 SMNVEV (reference sequence). Unmatched junction bases numbered 9, after V lost 6 bases and J lost 1 base. The CDR3 length is 16 residues. CDR3 protein: CASSRPSGQSNQPQHF. CDR3 DNA sequence: TGTGCCAGCAGCCGCCCTTCGGGACAGAGCAATCAGCCCCAGCATTTT.

V gene TRBV27 combines with J gene TRBJ2-3, with TRBD1 identical over 9 bases. The CDR3 has 14 residues. Germline CDR1 and CDR2: MNHEY and SMNVEV (reference sequence). J gave up 10 bases and V 3 bases, and 8 bases lay outside the gene matches. The CDR3, as DNA: TGTGCCAGCAGTTTGGGACAGGGTTACATCGCGCAGTATTTT. Amino acid sequence: CASSLGQGYIAQYF.

V usage is TRBV5-4 and J usage is TRBJ1-5, with 7 bases aligning to TRBD1. V lost 4 bases to trimming and J lost 2 bases; unmatched junction nucleotides: 9. CDR3 length: 16 residues. Germline V gene lookup returns CDR1 SGHNT and CDR2 YYREEE (reference sequence). The CDR3 loop is CASSEGGAGGNQPQHF. CDR3 in DNA: TGTGCCAGCAGCGAAGGGGGCGCGGGTGGCAATCAGCCCCAGCATTTT.

This clone was found once. The rearrangement links TRBV27 to TRBJ1-6; D possibly corresponds to TRBD1 (6 bases). Germline-derived CDR1 and CDR2 are MNHEY and SMNVEV (reference sequence). V was pared by 2 bases and J by 7 bases, with 12 bases between. The CDR3 contains 15 residues. The DNA for the CDR3 is TGTGCCAGCAGTTTAAGTGGGGGCTGGAATTCACCCCTCCACTTT. This codes for CASSLSGGWNSPLHF.